This T cell receptor (beta chain) appears in the sequencing data of a study of T cell responses to AZD1222 COVID-19 vaccine. Study-wide results and limits: Once two AZD1222 doses were given, Spike-specific TCR breadth and depth went up. Sampled repertoires all dated from after the peak T cell response.

The germline CDR1 and CDR2 sequences are SGHNT and YENEEA. The CDR3 contains 13 residues. Trimming took 5 bases from V and 3 from J, leaving 10 bases between them. Turning to this clone: Its matching antigen is unknown.

Profiling relied on immunoSEQ multiplex PCR, and the TCRdb table lists in-frame clones only, not all of them. The table includes around 140,000 clones, about 90% detected once. Pooling of second doses given at about 4 or about 12 weeks was done. This specimen was peripheral blood, taken 28 days after the second AZD1222 dose. The source is an adult who received the AZD1222 COVID-19 vaccine. The chain employs TRBV11-3 and TRBJ1-1; weak D call: TRBD1 (5 bases). CDR3 in amino acids: CASSRGPYTEAFF. CDR3 in DNA: TGTGCCAGCAGCAGGGGCCCCTACACTGAAGCTTTCTTT.